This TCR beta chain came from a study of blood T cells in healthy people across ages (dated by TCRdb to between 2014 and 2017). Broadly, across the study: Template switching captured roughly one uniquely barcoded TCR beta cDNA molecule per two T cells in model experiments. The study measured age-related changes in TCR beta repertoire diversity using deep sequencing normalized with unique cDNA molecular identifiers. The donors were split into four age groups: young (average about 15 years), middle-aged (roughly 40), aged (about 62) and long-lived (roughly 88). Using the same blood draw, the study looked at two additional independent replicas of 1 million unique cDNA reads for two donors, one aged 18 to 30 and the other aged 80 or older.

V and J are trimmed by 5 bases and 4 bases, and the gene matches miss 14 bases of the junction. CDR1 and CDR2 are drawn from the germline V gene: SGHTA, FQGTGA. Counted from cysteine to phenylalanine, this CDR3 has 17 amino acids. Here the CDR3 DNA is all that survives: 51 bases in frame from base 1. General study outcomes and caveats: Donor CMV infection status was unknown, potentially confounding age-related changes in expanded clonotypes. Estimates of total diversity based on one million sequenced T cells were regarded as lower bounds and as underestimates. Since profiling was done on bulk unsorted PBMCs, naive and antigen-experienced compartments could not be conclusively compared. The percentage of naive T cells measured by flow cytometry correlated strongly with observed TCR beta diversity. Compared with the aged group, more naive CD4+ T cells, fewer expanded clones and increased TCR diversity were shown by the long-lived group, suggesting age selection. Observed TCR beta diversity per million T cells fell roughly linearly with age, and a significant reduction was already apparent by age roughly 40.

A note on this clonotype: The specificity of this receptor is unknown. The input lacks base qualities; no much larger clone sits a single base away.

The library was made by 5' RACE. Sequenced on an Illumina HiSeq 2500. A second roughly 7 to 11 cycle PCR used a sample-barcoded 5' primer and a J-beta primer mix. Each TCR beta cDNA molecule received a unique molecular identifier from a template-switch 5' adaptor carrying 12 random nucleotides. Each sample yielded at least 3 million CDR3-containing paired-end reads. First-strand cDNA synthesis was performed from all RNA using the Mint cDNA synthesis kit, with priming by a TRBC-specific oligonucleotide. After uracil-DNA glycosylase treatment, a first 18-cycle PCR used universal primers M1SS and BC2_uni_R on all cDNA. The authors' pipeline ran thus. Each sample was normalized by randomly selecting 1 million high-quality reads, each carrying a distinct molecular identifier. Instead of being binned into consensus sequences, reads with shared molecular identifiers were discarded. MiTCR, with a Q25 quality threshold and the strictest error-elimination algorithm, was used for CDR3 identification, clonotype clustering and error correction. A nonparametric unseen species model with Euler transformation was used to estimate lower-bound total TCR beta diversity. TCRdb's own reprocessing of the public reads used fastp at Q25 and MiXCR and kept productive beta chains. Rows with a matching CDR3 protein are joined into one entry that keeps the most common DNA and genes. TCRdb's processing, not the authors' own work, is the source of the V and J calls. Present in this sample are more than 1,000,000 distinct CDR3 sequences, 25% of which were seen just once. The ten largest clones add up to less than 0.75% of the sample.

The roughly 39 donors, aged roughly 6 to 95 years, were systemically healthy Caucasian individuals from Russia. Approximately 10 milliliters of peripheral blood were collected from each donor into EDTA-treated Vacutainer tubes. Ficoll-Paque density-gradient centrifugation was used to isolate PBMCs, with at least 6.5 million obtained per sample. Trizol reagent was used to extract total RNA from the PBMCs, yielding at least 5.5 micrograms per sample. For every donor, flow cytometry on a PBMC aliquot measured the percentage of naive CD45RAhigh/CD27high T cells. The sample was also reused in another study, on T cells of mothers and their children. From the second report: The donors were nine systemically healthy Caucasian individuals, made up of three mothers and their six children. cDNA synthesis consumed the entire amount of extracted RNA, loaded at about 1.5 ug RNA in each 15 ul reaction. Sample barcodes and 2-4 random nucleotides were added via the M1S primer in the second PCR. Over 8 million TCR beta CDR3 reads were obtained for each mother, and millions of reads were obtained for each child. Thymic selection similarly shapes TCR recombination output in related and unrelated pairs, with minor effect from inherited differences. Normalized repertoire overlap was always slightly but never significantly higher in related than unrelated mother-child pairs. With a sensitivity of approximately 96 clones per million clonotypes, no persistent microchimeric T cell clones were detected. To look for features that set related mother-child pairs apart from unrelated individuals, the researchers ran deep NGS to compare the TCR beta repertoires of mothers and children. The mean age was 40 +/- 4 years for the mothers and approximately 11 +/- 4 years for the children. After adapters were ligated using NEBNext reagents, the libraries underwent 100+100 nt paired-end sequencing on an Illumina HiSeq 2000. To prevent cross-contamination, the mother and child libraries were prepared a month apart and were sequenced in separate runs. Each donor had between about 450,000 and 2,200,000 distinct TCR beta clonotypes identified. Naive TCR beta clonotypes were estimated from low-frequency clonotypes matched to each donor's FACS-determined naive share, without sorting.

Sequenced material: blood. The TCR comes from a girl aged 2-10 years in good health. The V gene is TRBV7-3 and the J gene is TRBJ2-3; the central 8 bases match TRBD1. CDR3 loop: CASSHGAGGIPADTQYF. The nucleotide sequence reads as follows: TGTGCCAGCAGCCACGGGGCAGGGGGCATCCCTGCAGATACGCAGTATTTT. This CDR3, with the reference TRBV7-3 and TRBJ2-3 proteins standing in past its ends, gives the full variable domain GAGVSQTPSNKVTEKGKYVELRCDPISGHTALYWYRQSLGQGPEFLIYFQGTGAADDSGLPNDRFFAVRPEGSVSTLKIQRTERGDSAVYLCASSHGAGGIPADTQYFGPGTRLTVL.